The rows below give T cell receptor beta chains drawn from one sample of a study of cytomegalovirus exposure and HLA in healthy donors. Some clones are missing from TCRdb's copy, which holds only in-frame ones; the method was immunoSEQ multiplex PCR. This table holds fewer than 150,000 clones, 70% to 85% found once. Sequenced: PBMCs. The receptors were sampled from a man aged 35-49 years in good health and CMV-seropositive. CDR3s include the opening cysteine and the closing phenylalanine or tryptophan. A D gene is named only where the DNA matches it firmly. Rows give clone size only sometimes, using once, few, many, or a class for an expanded clone.

TRBJ2-1,TRBV5-1,once,16,.,CASSVEGTAGWNEQFF,TGCGCCAGCAGCGTGGAGGGGACTGCAGGGTGGAATGAGCAGTTCTTC
TRBJ2-1,TRBV6-1,.,14,TRBD2,CASRLAGGLYEQFF,TGTGCCAGCCGACTAGCGGGAGGTCTCTATGAGCAGTTCTTC
TRBJ2-5,TRBV30,.,14,TRBD1,CAWGTGGARETQYF,TGTGCCTGGGGGACAGGGGGCGCAAGGGAGACCCAGTACTTC
TRBJ1-1,TRBV28,once,14,TRBD1,CASSFDRGYTEAFF,TGTGCCAGCAGTTTCGACAGGGGATACACTGAAGCTTTCTTT
TRBJ2-1,TRBV5-1,.,13,.,CASSTDSYNEQFF,TGCGCCAGCAGCACGGACAGTTACAATGAGCAGTTCTTC
TRBJ2-3,TRBV11-2,.,14,.,CASSFRGGTDTQYF,TGTGCCAGCAGCTTCAGGGGTGGCACAGATACGCAGTATTTT
TRBJ2-5,TRBV6-5,once,16,TRBD2,CASSYGAGGFSGEQYF,TGTGCCAGCAGTTACGGCGCGGGAGGGTTTTCTGGAGAGCAGTACTTC
TRBJ1-6,TRBV6-5,.,15,TRBD1,CASSYKQGVASPLHF,TGTGCCAGCAGTTACAAACAGGGGGTGGCTTCACCCCTCCACTTT
TRBJ1-5,TRBV6-5,.,14,.,CASRRLQGSQPQHF,TGTGCCAGCAGGAGGTTGCAGGGGAGTCAGCCCCAGCATTTT
TRBJ1-1,TRBV6-1,.,13,.,CASSEGPPFEAFF,TGTGCCAGCAGTGAAGGGCCGCCCTTTGAAGCTTTCTTT
TRBJ2-7,TRBV29-1,once,13,TRBD2,CSVGASGAYEQYF,TGCAGCGTTGGGGCTAGCGGAGCGTACGAGCAGTACTTC
TRBJ2-3,TRBV19,.,14,TRBD2,CASGGLANTDTQYF,TGTGCCAGTGGGGGACTAGCGAACACAGATACGCAGTATTTT
TRBJ1-3,TRBV10-2,.,14,.,CASSEQGLLNTIYF,TGCGCCAGCAGTGAACAGGGTTTATTAAACACCATATATTTT
TRBJ1-4,TRBV28,.,18,.,CASSLGGRVVATNEKLFF,TGTGCCAGCAGTTTAGGGGGCAGGGTCGTAGCAACTAATGAAAAACTGTTTTTT
TRBJ1-6,TRBV9,.,16,.,CASSVGGGYYNSPLHF,TGTGCCAGCAGCGTAGGAGGTGGATACTATAATTCACCCCTCCACTTT
TRBJ2-7,TRBV19,.,16,TRBD1,CASSMSQGVPSYEQYF,TGTGCCAGTAGTATGTCCCAGGGGGTCCCCTCCTACGAGCAGTACTTC
TRBJ2-7,TRBV28,.,16,TRBD1,CASSPFGDSQTYEQYF,TGTGCCAGCAGTCCCTTTGGGGACAGCCAAACCTACGAGCAGTACTTC
TRBJ2-3,TRBV19,.,14,.,CASSISGSTDTQYF,TGTGCCAGTAGTATCAGTGGCAGCACAGATACGCAGTATTTT
TRBJ2-7,TRBV5-1,.,14,TRBD1,CASSSGQGGYEQYF,TGCGCCAGCAGCTCTGGACAGGGAGGATACGAGCAGTACTTC
TRBJ2-7,TRBV19,.,13,TRBD1,CASSRDRGHEQYF,TGTGCCAGTAGCCGGGACAGGGGCCACGAGCAGTACTTC
TRBJ1-2,TRBV5-1,.,14,.,CASSLETPNYGYTF,TGCGCCAGCAGCTTGGAAACACCTAACTATGGCTACACCTTC
TRBJ1-2,TRBV19,.,13,TRBD1,CASSMMTGVGYTF,TGTGCCAGTAGTATGATGACAGGGGTTGGCTACACCTTC
TRBJ2-7,TRBV10-3,.,13,.,CATSGVRTIGQYF,TGTGCCACCTCGGGGGTAAGGACGATAGGTCAGTACTTC
TRBJ1-5,TRBV12-5,once,16,.,CASGQGQRVSNQPQHF,TGTGCTAGTGGCCAAGGACAGAGGGTAAGCAATCAGCCCCAGCATTTT